What follows are 5 T cell receptor beta chains derived from one specimen sequenced in a study of Graves' ophthalmopathy and Graves' hyperthyroidism. Using RNA transcripts, the TCR beta CDR3 regions were amplified. After a first-round RT-PCR with HTBI primers, a second-round multiplex PCR was run. TCRdb ran MiXCR on the multiplex PCR reads and lists one entry per CDR3 protein. The sample holds about 700,000 distinct CDR3 sequences; 35% to 50% are singletons and the top ten take about 40%. Specimen: peripheral blood. These receptor sequences come from an adult man with Graves' ophthalmopathy.

Many counts were recorded for this clonotype. The rearrangement uses TRBV7-6 and TRBJ1-3; D is ambiguous. CDR1 SGHVS and CDR2 FNYEAQ come from the germline V gene. Trimming took 2 bases from V and 4 from J, leaving 12 bases between them. This CDR3 is built from 15 residues. CDR3 DNA sequence: TGTGCCAGCAGCTTACCGCCGGGCTCAGGAAACACCATATATTTT. The encoded protein is CASSLPPGSGNTIYF.

Regarding this clonotype: Because the CDR3 is missing its conserved closing phenylalanine or tryptophan, this is likely a read error. The rearrangement uses TRBV25-1 and TRBJ1-6, with D uncertain. Germline assignment: CDR1 MGHDK and CDR2 SYGVNS. This CDR3 has 14 amino acids. The V and J ends lost 6 bases and 13 bases respectively, with 19 bases between them. CDR3 sequence (DNA): TGTGCCAGCAGCTCCGGGCAGGTAGATCGTCCCCTCCACCTT. Protein sequence: CASSSGQVDRPLHL.

This clonotype has only a few counts. The V call is TRBV9, the J call TRBJ1-5, with D possibly being TRBD1 (6 bases). CDR1 and CDR2 (germline): SGDLS, YYNGEE. The length of the CDR3 is 16 residues. Between the trimmed V and J ends, which lost 4 bases and 6 bases, there was a span of 20 bases. CDR3 region: CASSPNRESLGQPQHF. The CDR3 DNA reads TGTGCCAGCAGCCCCAACAGGGAATCCTTGGGTCAGCCCCAGCATTTT.

This clonotype has only a few counts. Written as DNA, the CDR3 is TGTGCCAGCAGCTTATCCCAGGGCCTTAATGAAAAACTGTTTTTT. Amino acid sequence: CASSLSQGLNEKLFF. This chain uses TRBV7-6 with TRBJ1-4; D may be TRBD1 (5 bases). The CDR3 runs 15 residues. Germline V gene data show CDR1 as SGHVS and CDR2 as FNYEAQ. Between the trimmed V and J ends, which lost 2 bases and 4 bases, there was a span of 11 bases.

V is TRBV7-2 and J is TRBJ2-5; TRBD2 matches 13 bases. V lost 6 bases and J lost 4; bases outside the gene matches: 8. The CDR3 length is 16 residues. Germline CDR1 SGHTA, CDR2 FQGNSA. The CDR3: CASSQLAGGGVETQYF. CDR3 bases: TGTGCCAGCAGTCAACTAGCGGGAGGGGGTGTAGAGACCCAGTACTTC.